This T cell receptor beta chain was sequenced in a study of blood T cell repertoires in COVID-19. Study overall: Two negative PCRs, clearance, or symptom resolution had been documented for recovered Cohort 3 donors. Spain, Italy and the United States supplied samples that represented acute and convalescent COVID-19. In each case, the material was cDNA or gDNA derived from T cells, B-cell-depleted T cells, or PBMCs.

Germline-derived CDR1 and CDR2 are MDHEN and SYDVKM. The CDR3 contains 14 residues. The V end was cut by 7 bases, the J end by 2 bases, with 14 bases between. Profiling relied on immunoSEQ multiplex PCR, and the TCRdb table lists in-frame clones only, not all of them. This table holds under 300,000 clones, 85% to 90% found once. Participants' own reports of clinical history determined their cohort assignment. The V gene is TRBV28, the J gene TRBJ2-5; possibly TRBD2 for D (5 bases). The sequence derives from a woman aged 55 to 70 in a cohort exposed to, infected with or recovered from COVID-19 (not recorded which). Material for sequencing was PBMCs or T cells enriched from blood (not recorded which). Here the CDR3 reads CASIRSGLQETQYF. The CDR3 DNA reads TGTGCCAGCATTCGAAGCGGTCTTCAAGAGACCCAGTACTTC. Filled out from reference TRBV28 and TRBJ2-5, the complete variable domain reads DVKVTQSSRYLVKRTGEKVFLECVQDMDHENMFWYRQDPGLGLRLIYFSYDVKMKEKGDIPEGYSVSREKKERFSLILESASTNQTSMYLCASIRSGLQETQYFGPGTRLLVL.